A selection of T cell receptor beta chains follows, all from one sample in a study of cytomegalovirus exposure and HLA in healthy donors. Here immunoSEQ multiplex PCR was the method, and the copy in TCRdb shows in-frame clones only, minus some. The sample has about 160,000 clones, 65% to 70% seen once. Sample: PBMCs. These TCRs come from a woman aged 18-29 years in good health and CMV-seropositive. Each CDR3 is given with its conserved first and last residue. D genes are given only for firm matches. Not all rows give a size; the values are once, few, many and, for expanded clones, a class.

D gene,J gene,clone size,V gene,CDR3 protein,CDR3 DNA
TRBD2,TRBJ2-1,.,TRBV9,CASSSGGAFNEQFF,TGTGCCAGCAGTAGCGGGGGAGCATTCAATGAGCAGTTCTTC
TRBD2,TRBJ2-1,.,TRBV5-6,CASSLARGDEQFF,TGTGCCAGCAGCTTGGCCCGGGGGGATGAGCAGTTCTTC
TRBD1,TRBJ1-1,few,TRBV7-3,CASSSQGAVGTEAFF,TGTGCCAGCAGCTCACAGGGGGCCGTGGGCACTGAAGCTTTCTTT
.,TRBJ1-5,.,TRBV4-1,CASSPRGEVTNQPQHF,TGCGCCAGCAGCCCCCGTGGTGAGGTTACCAATCAGCCCCAGCATTTT
.,TRBJ2-5,.,TRBV7-9,CTSSLRYPDSQETQYF,TGTACCAGCAGCTTACGCTACCCGGACAGTCAAGAGACCCAGTACTTC
TRBD1,TRBJ2-7,.,TRBV6-5,CASSPRQGWYEQYF,TGTGCCAGCAGTCCACGACAGGGTTGGTACGAGCAGTACTTC
.,TRBJ2-1,.,TRBV10-1,CASSTTRSDNEQFF,TGCGCCAGCAGTACGACTAGGTCGGACAATGAGCAGTTCTTC
TRBD1,TRBJ2-2,.,TRBV5-6,CASGYRPGQTYTGELFF,TGTGCCAGCGGCTATCGACCGGGACAGACCTACACCGGGGAGCTGTTTTTT
TRBD2,TRBJ2-7,.,TRBV27,CASSLAGVYSYEQYF,TGTGCCAGCTCCCTAGCGGGGGTCTACTCCTACGAGCAGTACTTC
.,TRBJ1-2,.,TRBV2,CASSVEGSYGYTF,TGTGCCAGCAGTGTCGAGGGTAGCTATGGCTACACCTTC
.,TRBJ1-4,.,TRBV27,CASSFVGSNEKLFF,TGTGCCAGCAGTTTCGTAGGGAGTAATGAAAAACTGTTTTTT
.,TRBJ2-7,.,TRBV7-9,CASSAGGRHSYEQYF,TGTGCCAGCAGCGCCGGGGGGCGCCACTCCTACGAGCAGTACTTC
TRBD2,TRBJ2-5,.,TRBV7-7,CASSLAFTGGDETQYF,TGTGCTAGCAGCTTAGCTTTTACCGGGGGGGATGAGACCCAGTACTTC
.,TRBJ1-1,.,TRBV5-1,CASKEGPMNTEAFF,TGCGCCAGCAAGGAGGGACCCATGAACACTGAAGCTTTCTTT
.,TRBJ1-1,.,TRBV18,CASSPPRVPEAFF,TGTGCCAGCTCACCCCCCAGGGTGCCTGAAGCTTTCTTT
TRBD1,TRBJ1-3,.,TRBV28,CASSLFGGGAGNTIYF,TGTGCCAGCAGTTTATTCGGAGGGGGCGCCGGAAACACCATATATTTT
TRBD1,TRBJ1-1,few,TRBV4-3,CASSQGQGATEAFF,TGCGCCAGCAGCCAGGGACAGGGGGCCACTGAAGCTTTCTTT
TRBD2,TRBJ2-7,.,TRBV6-5,CASTKTSPPYEQYF,TGTGCCAGCACCAAGACTAGCCCCCCGTACGAGCAGTACTTC
.,TRBJ2-2,few,TRBV19,CASSNTENTGELFF,TGTGCCAGTAGTAATACAGAGAACACCGGGGAGCTGTTTTTT
TRBD1,TRBJ2-5,few,TRBV30,CAWTRQGTETQYF,TGTGCCTGGACACGACAGGGAACGGAGACCCAGTACTTC
TRBD2,TRBJ2-5,.,TRBV9,CASSVTGGPYETQYF,TGTGCCAGCAGCGTGACGGGAGGGCCTTATGAGACCCAGTACTTC
TRBD1,TRBJ1-2,.,TRBV23-1,CASSQSQGEATYGYTF,TGCGCCAGCAGTCAAAGCCAGGGGGAGGCCACCTATGGCTACACCTTC
TRBD1,TRBJ1-2,.,TRBV6-6,CASTPQGVDGYTF,TGTGCCAGCACCCCCCAGGGGGTCGATGGCTACACCTTC
TRBD1,TRBJ2-7,few,TRBV30,CAWSWGTGTYEQYF,TGTGCCTGGTCCTGGGGGACAGGGACCTACGAGCAGTACTTC
.,TRBJ2-7,.,TRBV28,CASSSSTGSYEQYF,TGTGCCAGCAGTTCCAGCACAGGGTCCTACGAGCAGTACTTC
TRBD1,TRBJ2-7,.,TRBV7-6,CASSPTGNNYEQYF,TGTGCCAGCAGCCCGACAGGGAATAACTACGAGCAGTACTTC
TRBD1,TRBJ1-2,once,TRBV9,CASSHNSNYRGFYYGYTF,TGTGCCAGCAGCCATAATTCTAACTACAGGGGTTTCTACTATGGCTACACCTTC
TRBD1,TRBJ1-1,.,TRBV6-5,CASSSGTGMTEAFF,TGTGCCAGCAGTTCCGGGACAGGGATGACTGAAGCTTTCTTT
TRBD1,TRBJ2-6,.,TRBV6-5,CASSLQGSGANVLTF,TGTGCCAGCAGCTTACAGGGGTCTGGGGCCAACGTCCTGACTTTC
TRBD1,TRBJ1-2,.,TRBV7-2,CASSLGPRTGPPYGYTF,TGTGCCAGCAGCTTAGGACCTCGGACAGGGCCCCCCTATGGCTACACCTTC
.,TRBJ2-7,.,TRBV27,CASSLSRPAASSYEQYF,TGTGCCAGCAGTTTATCGCGCCCGGCAGCTAGCAGCTACGAGCAGTACTTC
.,TRBJ1-2,.,TRBV28,CASSLRALDSYYGYTF,TGTGCCAGCAGTCTCCGAGCTCTGGACAGTTACTATGGCTACACCTTC
.,TRBJ2-7,.,TRBV2,CASRRVGGEAYEQYF,TGTGCCAGCAGGCGAGTGGGGGGAGAGGCCTACGAGCAGTACTTC
.,TRBJ2-1,.,TRBV30,CAWRRESPRVEQFF,TGTGCCTGGAGGAGGGAAAGTCCGCGGGTGGAGCAGTTCTTC
.,TRBJ2-7,.,TRBV5-1,CASSSGQGGGEQYF,TGCGCCAGCAGCTCCGGACAGGGAGGGGGCGAGCAGTACTTC
.,TRBJ1-5,.,TRBV19,CASSIEGGSNQPQHF,TGTGCCAGTAGTATTGAGGGCGGGAGCAATCAGCCCCAGCATTTT
TRBD2,TRBJ2-3,.,TRBV7-3,CASSLTGGTSGKDTQYF,TGTGCCAGCAGCTTAACGGGGGGCACTAGCGGGAAAGATACGCAGTATTTT
.,TRBJ2-1,.,TRBV6-5,CARGRLRSYNEQFF,TGTGCCAGGGGGCGACTTAGATCCTACAATGAGCAGTTCTTC
.,TRBJ2-7,once,TRBV7-9,CASSLAGSSYEQYF,TGTGCCAGCAGCTTAGCCGGGAGCTCCTACGAGCAGTACTTC
.,TRBJ1-1,few,TRBV30,CAWSEGLRTEAFF,TGTGCCTGGAGTGAAGGTTTGCGGACTGAAGCTTTCTTT
.,TRBJ2-7,few,TRBV5-1,CASSLVNREREQYF,TGCGCCAGCAGCTTGGTAAACAGGGAGAGGGAGCAGTACTTC
.,TRBJ2-5,.,TRBV7-2,CASSLAGIAVQETQYF,TGTGCCAGCAGCTTAGCGGGGATAGCGGTACAAGAGACCCAGTACTTC
.,TRBJ2-3,few,TRBV9,CASSVADFSTDTQYF,TGTGCCAGCAGCGTTGCCGACTTTAGCACAGATACGCAGTATTTT
TRBD2,TRBJ2-7,.,TRBV11-2,CASSRKGGLAGTPYEQYF,TGTGCCAGCAGTAGAAAAGGTGGCCTAGCGGGGACTCCCTACGAGCAGTACTTC
TRBD1,TRBJ1-6,.,TRBV5-4,CASSWGTGGLDSPLHF,TGTGCCAGCAGCTGGGGGACAGGGGGCTTGGATTCACCCCTCCACTTT